This TCR beta chain was found in a study of regulatory T cells in long-lasting Graves disease. This clonotype was found a few times. Time point noted: newly diagnosed GD, antithyroid drugs for less than 3 months. PBMC-derived RNA was used for the TCR library. Libraries of TCR beta came from iRepertoire HTBI primers plus Arm-PCR of CDR3 regions. TCRdb re-analysed the multiplex PCR reads in MiXCR, keeping a single row per CDR3 protein. The profile shows 550,000 to 600,000 distinct CDR3 sequences, around 16% of them singletons. The CDR3 contains 16 residues. Germline lookup yields CDR1 SGHVS and CDR2 FNYEAQ. The trim removed 4 bases at V and 2 bases at J, leaving 9 bases unmatched. These same data were also listed under a study on T cells in Graves' hyperthyroidism and ophthalmopathy.

The material sequenced was peripheral blood mononuclear cells (PBMCs), taken at new diagnosis, from a patient treated with antithyroid drugs. The chain combines TRBV7-6 with TRBJ2-3, with TRBD2 identical over 7 bases. The receptor's source is a man aged 18-30 years with Graves disease. The CDR3 DNA follows: TGTGCCAGCAGCTCCCCTCCTAGCGGACACACAGATACGCAGTATTTT. This codes for CASSSPPSGHTDTQYF.